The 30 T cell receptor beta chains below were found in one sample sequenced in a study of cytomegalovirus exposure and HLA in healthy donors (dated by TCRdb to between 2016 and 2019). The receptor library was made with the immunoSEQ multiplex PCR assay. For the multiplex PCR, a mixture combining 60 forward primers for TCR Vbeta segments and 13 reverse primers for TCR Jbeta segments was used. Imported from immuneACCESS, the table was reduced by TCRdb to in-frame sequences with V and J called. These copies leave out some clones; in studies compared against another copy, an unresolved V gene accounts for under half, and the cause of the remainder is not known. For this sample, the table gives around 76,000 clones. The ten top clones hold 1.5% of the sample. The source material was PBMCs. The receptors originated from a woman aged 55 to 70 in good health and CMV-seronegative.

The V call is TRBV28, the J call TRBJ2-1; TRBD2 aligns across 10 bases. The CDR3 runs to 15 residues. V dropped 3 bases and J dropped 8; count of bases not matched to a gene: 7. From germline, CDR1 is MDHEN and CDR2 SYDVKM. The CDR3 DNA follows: TGTGCCAGCAGTTTCACTAGCGGGACAGGCGATGAGCAGTTCTTC. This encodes CASSFTSGTGDEQFF.

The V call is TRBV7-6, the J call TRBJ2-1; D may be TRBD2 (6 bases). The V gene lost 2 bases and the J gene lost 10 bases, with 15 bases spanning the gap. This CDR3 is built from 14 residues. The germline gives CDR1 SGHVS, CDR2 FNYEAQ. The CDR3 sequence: CASSLRRDGAEQFF. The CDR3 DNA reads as TGTGCCAGCAGCTTAAGGCGGGACGGGGCGGAGCAGTTCTTC. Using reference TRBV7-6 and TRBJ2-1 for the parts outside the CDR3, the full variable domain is GAGVSQSPRYKVTKRGQDVALRCDPISGHVSLYWYRQALGQGPEFLTYFNYEAQQDKSGLPNDRFSAERPEGSISTLTIQRTEQRDSAMYRCASSLRRDGAEQFFGPGTRLTVL.

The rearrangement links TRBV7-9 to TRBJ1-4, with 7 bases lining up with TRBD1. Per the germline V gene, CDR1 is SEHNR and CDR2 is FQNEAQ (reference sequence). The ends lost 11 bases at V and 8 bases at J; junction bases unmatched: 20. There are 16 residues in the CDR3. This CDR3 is CAVRTGTAPPREKLFF. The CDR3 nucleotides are TGTGCCGTCAGAACCGGGACAGCCCCCCCGCGCGAAAAACTGTTTTTT.

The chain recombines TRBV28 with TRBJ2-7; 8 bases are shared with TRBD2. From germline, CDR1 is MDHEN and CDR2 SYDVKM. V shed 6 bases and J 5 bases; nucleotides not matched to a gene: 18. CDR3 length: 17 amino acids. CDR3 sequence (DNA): TGTGCCAGCAGACCTCAATCCATCCAGGCGGGGGGCCACGAGCAGTACTTC. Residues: CASRPQSIQAGGHEQYF.

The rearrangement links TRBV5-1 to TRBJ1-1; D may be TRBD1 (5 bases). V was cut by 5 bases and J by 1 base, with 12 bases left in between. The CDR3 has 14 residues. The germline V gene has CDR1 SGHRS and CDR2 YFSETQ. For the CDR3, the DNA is TGCGCCAGCAGGGAGGGACCCTCGAACACTGAAGCTTTCTTT. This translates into CASREGPSNTEAFF.

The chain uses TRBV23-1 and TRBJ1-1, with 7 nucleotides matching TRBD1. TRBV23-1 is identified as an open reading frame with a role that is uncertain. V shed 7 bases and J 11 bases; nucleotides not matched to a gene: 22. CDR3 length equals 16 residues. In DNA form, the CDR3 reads TGCGCCAGCAAACCTACAGGGGACGCTGAAAGTGGATGTGCTTTCTTT. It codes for CASKPTGDAESGCAFF.

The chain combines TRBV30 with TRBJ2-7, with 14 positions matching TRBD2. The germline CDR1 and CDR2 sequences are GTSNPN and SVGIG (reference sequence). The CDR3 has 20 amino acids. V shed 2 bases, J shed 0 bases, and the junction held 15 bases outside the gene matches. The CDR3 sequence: CAWSPKTGTSGSRSSYEQYF. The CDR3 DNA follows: TGTGCCTGGAGTCCCAAGACCGGGACTAGCGGGAGTCGAAGCTCCTACGAGCAGTACTTC.

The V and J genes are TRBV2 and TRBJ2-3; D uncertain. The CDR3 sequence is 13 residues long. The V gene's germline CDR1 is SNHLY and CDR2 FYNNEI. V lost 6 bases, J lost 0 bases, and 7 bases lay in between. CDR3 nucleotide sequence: TGTGCCAGCAGGTTCAGGAGCACAGATACGCAGTATTTT. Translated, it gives CASRFRSTDTQYF.

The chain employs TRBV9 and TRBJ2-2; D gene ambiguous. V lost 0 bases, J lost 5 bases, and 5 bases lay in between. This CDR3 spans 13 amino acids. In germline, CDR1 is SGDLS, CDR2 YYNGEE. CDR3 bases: TGTGCCAGCAGCGTAGAACTTACCGGGGAGCTGTTTTTT. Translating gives CASSVELTGELFF.

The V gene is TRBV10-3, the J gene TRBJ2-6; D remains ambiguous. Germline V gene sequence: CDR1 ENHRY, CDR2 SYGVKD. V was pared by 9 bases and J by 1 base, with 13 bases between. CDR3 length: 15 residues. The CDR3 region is CAIAPLGSGANVLTF. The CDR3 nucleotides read TGTGCCATAGCGCCTCTTGGGTCTGGGGCCAACGTCCTGACTTTC.

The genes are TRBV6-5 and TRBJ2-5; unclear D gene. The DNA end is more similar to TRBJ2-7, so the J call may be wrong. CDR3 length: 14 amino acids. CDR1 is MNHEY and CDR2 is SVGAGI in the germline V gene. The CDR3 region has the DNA TGTGCCAGCAGGACCTGGGCTAGCTCCTACGAGCAGTACTTC. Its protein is CASRTWASSYEQYF.

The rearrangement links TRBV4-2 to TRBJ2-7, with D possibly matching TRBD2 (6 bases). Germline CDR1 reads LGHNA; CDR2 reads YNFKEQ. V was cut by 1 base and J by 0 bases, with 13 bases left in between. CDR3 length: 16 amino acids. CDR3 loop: CASSQVVGGTSYEQYF. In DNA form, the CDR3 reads TGTGCCAGCAGCCAAGTAGTGGGCGGGACCTCCTACGAGCAGTACTTC.

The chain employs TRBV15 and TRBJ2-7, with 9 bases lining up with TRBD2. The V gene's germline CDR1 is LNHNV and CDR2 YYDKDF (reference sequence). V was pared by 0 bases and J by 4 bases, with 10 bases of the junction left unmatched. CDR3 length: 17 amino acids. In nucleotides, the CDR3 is TGTGCCACCAGCAGAGATAGTTGGGATAGCGGGAGTTACGAGCAGTACTTC. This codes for CATSRDSWDSGSYEQYF. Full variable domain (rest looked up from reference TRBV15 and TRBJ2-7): DAMVIQNPRYQVTQFGKPVTLSCSQTLNHNVMYWYQQKSSQAPKLLFHYYDKDFNNEADTPDNFQSRRPNTSFCFLDIRSPGLGDTAMYLCATSRDSWDSGSYEQYFGPGTRLTVT.

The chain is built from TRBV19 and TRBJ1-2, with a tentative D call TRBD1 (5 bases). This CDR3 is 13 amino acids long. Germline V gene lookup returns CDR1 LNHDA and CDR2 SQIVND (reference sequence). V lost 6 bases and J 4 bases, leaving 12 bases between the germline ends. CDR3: CASSLMGPYGYTF. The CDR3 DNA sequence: TGTGCCAGTAGCCTCATGGGGCCCTATGGCTACACCTTC.

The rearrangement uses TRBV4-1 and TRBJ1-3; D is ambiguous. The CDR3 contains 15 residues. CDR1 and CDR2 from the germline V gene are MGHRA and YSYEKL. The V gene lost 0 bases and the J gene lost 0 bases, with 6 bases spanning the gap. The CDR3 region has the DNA TGCGCCAGCAGCCAAGAGTTCATCTCTGGAAACACCATATATTTT. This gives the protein CASSQEFISGNTIYF.

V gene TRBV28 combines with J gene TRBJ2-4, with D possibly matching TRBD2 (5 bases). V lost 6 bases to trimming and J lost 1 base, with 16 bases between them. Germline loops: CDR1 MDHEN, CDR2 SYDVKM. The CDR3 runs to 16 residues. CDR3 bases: TGTGCCAGCAGCCCTGTTGGCCCGGGGGCCAAAAACATTCAGTACTTC. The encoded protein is CASSPVGPGAKNIQYF.

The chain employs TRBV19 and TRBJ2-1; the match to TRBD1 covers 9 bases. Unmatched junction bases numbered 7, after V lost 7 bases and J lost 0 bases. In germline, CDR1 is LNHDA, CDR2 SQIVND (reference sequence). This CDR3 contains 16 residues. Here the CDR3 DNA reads TGTGCCAGTACACTAAAGACAGGGGGCTCCTACAATGAGCAGTTCTTC. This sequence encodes CASTLKTGGSYNEQFF.

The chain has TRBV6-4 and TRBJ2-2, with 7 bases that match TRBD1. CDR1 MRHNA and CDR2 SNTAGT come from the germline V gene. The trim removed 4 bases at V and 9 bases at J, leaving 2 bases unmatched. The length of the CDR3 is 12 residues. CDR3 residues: CASSGQGRELFF. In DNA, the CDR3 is TGTGCCAGCAGTGGACAGGGCCGGGAGCTGTTTTTT.

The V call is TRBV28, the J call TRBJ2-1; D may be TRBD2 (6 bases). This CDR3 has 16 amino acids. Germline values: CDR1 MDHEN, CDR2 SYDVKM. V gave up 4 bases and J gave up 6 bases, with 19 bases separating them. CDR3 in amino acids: CASSSGSGANFNEQFF. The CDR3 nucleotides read TGTGCCAGCAGTTCAGGTAGCGGAGCCAACTTCAATGAGCAGTTCTTC.

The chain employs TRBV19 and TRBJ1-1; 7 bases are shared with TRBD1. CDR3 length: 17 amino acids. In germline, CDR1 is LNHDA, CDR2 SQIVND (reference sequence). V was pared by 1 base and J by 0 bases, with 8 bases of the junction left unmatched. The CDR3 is CASSIAPGTAMNTEAFF. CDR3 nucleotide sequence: TGTGCCAGTAGTATAGCCCCGGGGACAGCAATGAACACTGAAGCTTTCTTT.

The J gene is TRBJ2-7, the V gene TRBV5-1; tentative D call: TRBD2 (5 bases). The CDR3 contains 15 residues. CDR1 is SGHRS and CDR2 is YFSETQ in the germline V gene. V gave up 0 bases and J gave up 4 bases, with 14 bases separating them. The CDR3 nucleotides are TGCGCCAGCAGCTTGGGCGCCAGCGGTTGGTACGAGCAGTACTTC. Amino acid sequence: CASSLGASGWYEQYF.

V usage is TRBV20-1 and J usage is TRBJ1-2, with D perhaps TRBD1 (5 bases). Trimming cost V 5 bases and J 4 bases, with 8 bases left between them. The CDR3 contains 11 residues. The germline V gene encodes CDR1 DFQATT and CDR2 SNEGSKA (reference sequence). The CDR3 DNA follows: TGCAGTGCTCGTAGGGGCTATGGCTACACCTTC. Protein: CSARRGYGYTF.

The DNA of the CDR3 is TGTGCCAGTAGTAGGGGAGACCCCCAAGGGACAGGGGTGGTGGAGCAGTACTTC. It translates to CASSRGDPQGTGVVEQYF. The V gene is TRBV19, the J gene TRBJ2-7, with 10 bases that match TRBD1. CDR3 size: 18 residues. The V gene end was trimmed by 4 bases and the J gene end by 7 bases; junction bases not matched to a gene: 19. The germline V gene encodes CDR1 LNHDA and CDR2 SQIVND (reference sequence). Based on the CDR3 plus reference TRBV19 and TRBJ2-7, the full variable domain is DGGITQSPKYLFRKEGQNVTLSCEQNLNHDAMYWYRQDPGQGLRLIYYSQIVNDFQKGDIAEGYSVSREKKESFPLTVTSAQKNPTAFYLCASSRGDPQGTGVVEQYFGPGTRLTVT.

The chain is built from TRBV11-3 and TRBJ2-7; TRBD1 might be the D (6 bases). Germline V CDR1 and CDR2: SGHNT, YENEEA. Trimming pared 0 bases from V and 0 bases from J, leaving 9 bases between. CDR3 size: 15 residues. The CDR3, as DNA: TGTGCCAGCAGCTTAGAGGCAGGGGACTCCTACGAGCAGTACTTC. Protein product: CASSLEAGDSYEQYF.

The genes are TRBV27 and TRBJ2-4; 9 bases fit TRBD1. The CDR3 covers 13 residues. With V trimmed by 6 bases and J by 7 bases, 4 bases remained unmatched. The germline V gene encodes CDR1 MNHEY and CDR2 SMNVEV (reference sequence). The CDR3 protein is CASRTGGVNIQYF. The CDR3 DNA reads TGTGCCAGCAGGACAGGGGGAGTCAACATTCAGTACTTC.

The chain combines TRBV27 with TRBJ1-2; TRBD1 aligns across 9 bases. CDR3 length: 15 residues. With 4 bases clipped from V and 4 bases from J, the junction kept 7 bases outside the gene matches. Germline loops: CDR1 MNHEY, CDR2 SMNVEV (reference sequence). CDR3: CASSSGQGPSYGYTF. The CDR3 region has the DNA TGTGCCAGCAGTTCGGGACAGGGTCCCTCCTATGGCTACACCTTC.

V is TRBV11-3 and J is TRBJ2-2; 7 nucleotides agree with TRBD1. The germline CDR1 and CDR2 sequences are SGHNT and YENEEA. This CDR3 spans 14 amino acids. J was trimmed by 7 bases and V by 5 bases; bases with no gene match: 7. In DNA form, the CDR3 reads TGTGCCAGCAGCCTCACTCGACAGGGCGGGGAGCTGTTTTTT. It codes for CASSLTRQGGELFF.

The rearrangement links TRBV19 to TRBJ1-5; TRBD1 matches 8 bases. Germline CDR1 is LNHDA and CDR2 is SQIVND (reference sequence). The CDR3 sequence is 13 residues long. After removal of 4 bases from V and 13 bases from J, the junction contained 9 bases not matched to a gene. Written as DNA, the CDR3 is TGTGCCAGTAGTACCCCGGGACAGGTCCTGCAGCATTTT. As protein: CASSTPGQVLQHF.

CDR3 sequence (DNA): TGTGCCAGCAGAGACCCCGGGGGGCGGAATGAGCAGTTCTTC. Its protein is CASRDPGGRNEQFF. The rearrangement uses TRBV13 and TRBJ2-1; possibly TRBD2 for D (7 bases). The V gene lost 6 bases and the J gene lost 7 bases, with 16 bases spanning the gap. This CDR3 contains 14 residues. Germline lookup yields CDR1 PRHDT and CDR2 FYEKMQ (reference sequence).

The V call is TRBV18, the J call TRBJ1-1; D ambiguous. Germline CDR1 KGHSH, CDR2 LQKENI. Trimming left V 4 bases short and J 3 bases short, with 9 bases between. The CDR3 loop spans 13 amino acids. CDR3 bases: TGTGCCAGCTCACTCCAGCTAGACACTGAAGCTTTCTTT. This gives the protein CASSLQLDTEAFF.